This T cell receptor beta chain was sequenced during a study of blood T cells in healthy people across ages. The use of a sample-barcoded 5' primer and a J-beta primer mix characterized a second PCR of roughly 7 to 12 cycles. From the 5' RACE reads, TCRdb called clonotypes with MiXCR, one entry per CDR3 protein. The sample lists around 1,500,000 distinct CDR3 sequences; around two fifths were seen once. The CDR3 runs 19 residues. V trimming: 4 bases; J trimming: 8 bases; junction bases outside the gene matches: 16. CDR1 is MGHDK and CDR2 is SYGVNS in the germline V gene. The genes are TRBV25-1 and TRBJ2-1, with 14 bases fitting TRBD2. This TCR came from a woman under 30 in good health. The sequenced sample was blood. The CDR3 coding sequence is TGTGCCAGCAGTGGACCGGGACTAGCGGGAGTCGATACTTGGGATGAGCAGTTCTTC. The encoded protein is CASSGPGLAGVDTWDEQFF.